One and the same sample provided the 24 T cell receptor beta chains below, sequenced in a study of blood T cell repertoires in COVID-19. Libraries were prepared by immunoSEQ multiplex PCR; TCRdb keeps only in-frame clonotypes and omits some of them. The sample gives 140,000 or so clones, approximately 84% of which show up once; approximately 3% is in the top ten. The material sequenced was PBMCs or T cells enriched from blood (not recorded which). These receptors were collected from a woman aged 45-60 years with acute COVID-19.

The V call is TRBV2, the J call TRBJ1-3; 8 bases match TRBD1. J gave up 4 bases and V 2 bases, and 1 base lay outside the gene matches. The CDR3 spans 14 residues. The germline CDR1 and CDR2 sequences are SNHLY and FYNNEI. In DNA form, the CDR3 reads TGTGCCAGCAGTGAAAGGGACAGGGGAAACACCATATATTTT. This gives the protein CASSERDRGNTIYF.

CDR3 residues: CASSLQGGEQETQYF. The CDR3 nucleotides read TGTGCCAGCAGTCTTCAGGGCGGGGAACAAGAGACCCAGTACTTC. V gene TRBV11-1 combines with J gene TRBJ2-5; possible D gene TRBD2, 6 bases. This CDR3 has 15 residues. V lost 6 bases to trimming and J lost 2 bases, with 16 bases between them. Germline CDR1 SGHAT, CDR2 FQDESV (reference sequence).

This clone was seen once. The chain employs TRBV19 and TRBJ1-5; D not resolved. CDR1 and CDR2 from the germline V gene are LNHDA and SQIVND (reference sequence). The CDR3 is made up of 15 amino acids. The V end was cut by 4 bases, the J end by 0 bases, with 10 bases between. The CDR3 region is CASSSQVLSNQPQHF. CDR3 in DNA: TGTGCCAGTAGTAGCCAGGTGCTTAGCAATCAGCCCCAGCATTTT.

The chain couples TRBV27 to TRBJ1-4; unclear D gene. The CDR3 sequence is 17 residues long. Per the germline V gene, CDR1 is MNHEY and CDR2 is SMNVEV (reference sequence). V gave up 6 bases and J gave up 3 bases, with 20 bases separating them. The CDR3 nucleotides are TGTGCCAGCAGATTCAGGAGGGTACCCGGGTCTAATGAAAAACTGTTTTTT. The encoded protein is CASRFRRVPGSNEKLFF.

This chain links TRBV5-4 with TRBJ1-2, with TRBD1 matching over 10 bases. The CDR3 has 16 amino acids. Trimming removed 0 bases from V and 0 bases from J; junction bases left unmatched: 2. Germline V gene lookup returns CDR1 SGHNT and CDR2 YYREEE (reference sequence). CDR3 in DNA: TGTGCCAGCAGCTTGGGGGACAGGGGAGCTAACTATGGCTACACCTTC. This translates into CASSLGDRGANYGYTF.

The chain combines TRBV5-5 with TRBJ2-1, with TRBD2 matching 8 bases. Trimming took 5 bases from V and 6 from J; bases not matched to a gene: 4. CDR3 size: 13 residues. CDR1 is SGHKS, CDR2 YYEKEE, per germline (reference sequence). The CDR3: CASSLTSANEQFF. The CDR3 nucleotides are TGTGCCAGCAGTCTGACTAGCGCCAATGAGCAGTTCTTC.

CDR3 amino acids: CAISEVSAGLAPYEQYF. CDR3 DNA: TGTGCCATCAGTGAGGTTTCGGCGGGACTAGCGCCTTACGAGCAGTACTTC. V usage is TRBV10-3 and J usage is TRBJ2-7; 10 positions agree with TRBD2. V lost 2 bases to trimming and J lost 4 bases; unmatched junction nucleotides: 11. Germline CDR1 reads ENHRY; CDR2 reads SYGVKD. CDR3 length: 17 residues.

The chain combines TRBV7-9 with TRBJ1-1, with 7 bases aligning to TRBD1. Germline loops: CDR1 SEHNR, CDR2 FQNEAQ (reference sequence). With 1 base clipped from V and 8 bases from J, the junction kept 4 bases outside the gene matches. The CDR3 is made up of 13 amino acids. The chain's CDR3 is CASSLGGDREAFF. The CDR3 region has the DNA TGTGCCAGCAGCTTAGGAGGGGACAGAGAAGCTTTCTTT.

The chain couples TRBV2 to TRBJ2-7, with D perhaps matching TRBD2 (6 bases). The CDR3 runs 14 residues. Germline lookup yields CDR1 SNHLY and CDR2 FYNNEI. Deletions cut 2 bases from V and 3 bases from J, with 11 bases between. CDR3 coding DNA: TGTGCCAGCAGTGAACGGAGGGACGACTACGAGCAGTACTTC. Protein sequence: CASSERRDDYEQYF.

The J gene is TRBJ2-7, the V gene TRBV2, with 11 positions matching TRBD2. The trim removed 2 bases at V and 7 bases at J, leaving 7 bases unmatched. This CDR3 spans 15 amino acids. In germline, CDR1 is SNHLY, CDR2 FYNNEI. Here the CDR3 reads CASSETSGSGEEQYF. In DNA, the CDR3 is TGTGCCAGCAGTGAAACTAGCGGGAGTGGTGAAGAGCAGTACTTC.

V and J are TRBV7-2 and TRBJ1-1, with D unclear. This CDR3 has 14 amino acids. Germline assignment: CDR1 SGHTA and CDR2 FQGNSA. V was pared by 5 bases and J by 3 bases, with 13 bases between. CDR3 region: CASSPNGGHTEAFF. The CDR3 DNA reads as TGTGCCAGCAGCCCTAATGGAGGGCACACTGAAGCTTTCTTT. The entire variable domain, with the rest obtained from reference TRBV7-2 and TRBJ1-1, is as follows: GAGVSQSPSNKVTEKGKDVELRCDPISGHTALYWYRQSLGQGLEFLIYFQGNSAPDKSGLPSDRFSAERTGGSVSTLTIQRTQQEDSAVYLCASSPNGGHTEAFFGQGTRLTVV.

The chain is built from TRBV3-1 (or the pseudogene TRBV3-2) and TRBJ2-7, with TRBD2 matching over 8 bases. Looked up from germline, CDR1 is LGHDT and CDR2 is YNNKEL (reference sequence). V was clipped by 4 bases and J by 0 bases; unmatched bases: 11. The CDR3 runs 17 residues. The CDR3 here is CASSRTGGAASSYEQYF. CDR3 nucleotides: TGTGCCAGCAGCCGGACCGGGGGGGCGGCCAGCTCCTACGAGCAGTACTTC.

The CDR3 is CASSSGGQSTGELFF. The CDR3 bases are TGCGCCAGCAGCTCCGGAGGCCAGAGCACCGGGGAGCTGTTTTTT. The V call is TRBV5-1, the J call TRBJ2-2; possible D gene TRBD2, 5 bases. Germline assignment: CDR1 SGHRS and CDR2 YFSETQ. Trimming stripped 3 bases from V and 4 bases from J, with 13 bases between. CDR3 size: 15 residues. Supplemented by reference TRBV5-1 and TRBJ2-2, the full variable domain reads KAGVTQTPRYLIKTRGQQVTLSCSPISGHRSVSWYQQTPGQGLQFLFEYFSETQRNKGNFPGRFSGRQFSNSRSEMNVSTLELGDSALYLCASSSGGQSTGELFFGEGSRLTVL.

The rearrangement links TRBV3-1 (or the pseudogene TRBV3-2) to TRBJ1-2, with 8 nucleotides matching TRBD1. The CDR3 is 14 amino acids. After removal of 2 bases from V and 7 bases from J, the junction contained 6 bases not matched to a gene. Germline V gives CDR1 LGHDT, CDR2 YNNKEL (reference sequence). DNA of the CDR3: TGTGCCAGCAGCCAACAGGGGGCGCATTCTGGCTACACCTTC. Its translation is CASSQQGAHSGYTF.

The CDR3 loop reads CASSPLGQGAYGNTIYF. CDR3 DNA: TGTGCCAGCTCACCACTGGGACAGGGAGCCTATGGAAACACCATATATTTT. The chain joins TRBV18 to TRBJ1-3, with 9 bases identical to TRBD1. The junction had 7 bases not matched to a gene; V was cut back by 1 base and J by 3 bases. Germline values: CDR1 KGHSH, CDR2 LQKENI. CDR3 size: 17 residues.

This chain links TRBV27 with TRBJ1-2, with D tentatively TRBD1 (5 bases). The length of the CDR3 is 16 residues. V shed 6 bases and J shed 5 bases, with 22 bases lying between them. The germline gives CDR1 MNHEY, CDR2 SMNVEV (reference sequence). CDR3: CASRPAMNRRGYGYTF. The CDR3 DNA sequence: TGTGCCAGCAGACCAGCCATGAACCGGCGGGGGTATGGCTACACCTTC.

The CDR3: CASSPQGARTDTQYF. The CDR3 coding sequence is TGCGCCAGCAGCCCCCAGGGGGCACGCACAGATACGCAGTATTTT. The rearrangement links TRBV4-1 to TRBJ2-3; 8 nucleotides align to TRBD1. Trimming cost V 4 bases and J 1 base; bases outside gene matches: 4. In germline, CDR1 is MGHRA, CDR2 YSYEKL. The CDR3 length is 15 residues.

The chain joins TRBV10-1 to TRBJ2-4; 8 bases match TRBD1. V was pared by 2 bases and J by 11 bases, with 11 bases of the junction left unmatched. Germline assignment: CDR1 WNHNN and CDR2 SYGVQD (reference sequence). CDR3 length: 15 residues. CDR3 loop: CASSEKDRVRCVQYF. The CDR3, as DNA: TGCGCCAGCAGTGAGAAGGACAGGGTTCGATGTGTTCAGTACTTC.

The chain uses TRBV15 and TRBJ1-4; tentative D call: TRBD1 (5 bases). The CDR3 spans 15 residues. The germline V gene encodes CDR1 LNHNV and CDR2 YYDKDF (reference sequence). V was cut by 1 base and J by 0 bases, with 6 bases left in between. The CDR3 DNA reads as TGTGCCACCAGCAGAGTACAGGCAACTAATGAAAAACTGTTTTTT. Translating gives CATSRVQATNEKLFF.

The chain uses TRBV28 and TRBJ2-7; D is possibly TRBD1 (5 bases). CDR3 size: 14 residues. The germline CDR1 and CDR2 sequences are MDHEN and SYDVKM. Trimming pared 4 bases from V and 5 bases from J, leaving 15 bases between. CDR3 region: CASSSTDILHEQYF. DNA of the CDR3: TGTGCCAGCAGTTCCACGGACATTCTCCACGAGCAGTACTTC. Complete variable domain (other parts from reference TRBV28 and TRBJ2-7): DVKVTQSSRYLVKRTGEKVFLECVQDMDHENMFWYRQDPGLGLRLIYFSYDVKMKEKGDIPEGYSVSREKKERFSLILESASTNQTSMYLCASSSTDILHEQYFGPGTRLTVT.

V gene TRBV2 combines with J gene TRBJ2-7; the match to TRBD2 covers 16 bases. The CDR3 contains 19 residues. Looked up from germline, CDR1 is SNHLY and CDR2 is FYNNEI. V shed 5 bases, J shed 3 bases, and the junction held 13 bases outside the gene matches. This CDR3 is CASSTPPGTSGRVVYEQYF. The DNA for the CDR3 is TGTGCCAGCAGTACCCCACCCGGGACTAGCGGGAGGGTAGTCTACGAGCAGTACTTC.

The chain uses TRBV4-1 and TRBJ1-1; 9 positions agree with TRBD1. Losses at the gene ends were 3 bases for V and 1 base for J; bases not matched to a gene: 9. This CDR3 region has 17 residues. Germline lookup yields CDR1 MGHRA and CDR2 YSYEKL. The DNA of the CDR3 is TGCGCCAGCAGCCAGATGGGACAGGGCCCCAAGAACACTGAAGCTTTCTTT. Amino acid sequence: CASSQMGQGPKNTEAFF.

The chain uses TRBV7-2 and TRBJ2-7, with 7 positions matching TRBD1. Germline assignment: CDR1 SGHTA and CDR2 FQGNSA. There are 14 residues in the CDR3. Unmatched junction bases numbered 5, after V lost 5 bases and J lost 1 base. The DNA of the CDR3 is TGTGCCAGCAGCGAACACAGGGGTTCCTACGAGCAGTACTTC. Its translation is CASSEHRGSYEQYF.

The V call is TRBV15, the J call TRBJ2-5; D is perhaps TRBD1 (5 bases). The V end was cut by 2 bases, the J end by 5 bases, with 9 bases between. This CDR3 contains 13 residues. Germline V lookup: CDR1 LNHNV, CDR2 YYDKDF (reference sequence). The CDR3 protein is CATSRSPGETQYF. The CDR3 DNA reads TGTGCCACCAGCAGATCCCCAGGGGAGACCCAGTACTTC. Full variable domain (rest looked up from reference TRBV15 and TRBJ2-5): DAMVIQNPRYQVTQFGKPVTLSCSQTLNHNVMYWYQQKSSQAPKLLFHYYDKDFNNEADTPDNFQSRRPNTSFCFLDIRSPGLGDTAMYLCATSRSPGETQYFGPGTRLLVL.